These T cell receptor beta chains were read from a single sample in a study of T cell repertoires in aging, cancer and after chemotherapy. TCRdb fed the multiplex PCR reads into MiXCR, producing one record per CDR3 protein. The table has fewer than 2,500 distinct CDR3 sequences, roughly a quarter seen once. The specimen sequenced was blood. Every receptor here comes from a human donor with a solid tumor. Each CDR3 is given with its conserved first and last residue. Fields, in order: clone size, J gene, V gene, D gene, CDR3 protein, CDR3 DNA. D genes are given only for firm matches. Clone size appears in some rows only: once, few, many, or a class for an expanded clone.

clone size: medium-sized; J gene: TRBJ2-2; V gene: TRBV24-1; D gene: -; CDR3 protein: CATSDSGPRNTGELFF; CDR3 DNA: TGTGCCACCAGTGATAGTGGTCCCCGGAACACCGGGGAGCTGTTTTTT
clone size: few; J gene: TRBJ2-5; V gene: TRBV10-3; D gene: -; CDR3 protein: CAINSGQTEGTQYF; CDR3 DNA: TGTGCCATCAATTCGGGCCAGACTGAAGGGACCCAGTACTTC
clone size: -; J gene: TRBJ2-5; V gene: TRBV4-3; D gene: -; CDR3 protein: CASSQLLGLETQYF; CDR3 DNA: TGCGCCAGCAGCCAACTTTTAGGGCTAGAGACCCAGTACTTC
clone size: medium-sized; J gene: TRBJ1-6; V gene: TRBV6-5; D gene: -; CDR3 protein: CASSYSHPGAGNSPLHF; CDR3 DNA: TGTGCCAGCAGTTACTCCCACCCCGGGGCGGGAAATTCACCCCTCCACTTT
clone size: few; J gene: TRBJ2-7; V gene: TRBV5-1; D gene: TRBD2; CDR3 protein: CASSPGTSETYEQYF; CDR3 DNA: TGCGCCAGCAGCCCTGGGACTAGCGAGACCTACGAGCAGTACTTC
clone size: -; J gene: TRBJ2-7; V gene: TRBV29-1; D gene: TRBD1; CDR3 protein: CSVGTGGYEQYF; CDR3 DNA: TGCAGCGTCGGGACAGGGGGATACGAGCAGTACTTC
clone size: few; J gene: TRBJ1-1; V gene: TRBV19; D gene: -; CDR3 protein: CASSPPAGGEAFF; CDR3 DNA: TGTGCCAGTAGCCCCCCGGCCGGGGGAGAAGCTTTCTTT
clone size: -; J gene: TRBJ1-3; V gene: TRBV7-9; D gene: -; CDR3 protein: CASSLGHSSGNTIYF; CDR3 DNA: TGTGCCAGCAGCTTAGGGCACAGCTCTGGAAACACCATATATTTT
clone size: medium-sized; J gene: TRBJ1-1; V gene: TRBV6-1; D gene: -; CDR3 protein: CASNGEAGGAFF; CDR3 DNA: TGTGCCAGCAATGGTGAGGCCGGGGGAGCTTTCTTT
clone size: large; J gene: TRBJ2-5; V gene: TRBV29-1; D gene: -; CDR3 protein: CSVEGRHRETQYF; CDR3 DNA: TGCAGCGTTGAAGGGAGACACCGCGAGACCCAGTACTTC
clone size: few; J gene: TRBJ1-4; V gene: TRBV7-9; D gene: -; CDR3 protein: CASSNPGANEKLFF; CDR3 DNA: TGTGCCAGCTCCAACCCGGGGGCTAATGAAAAACTGTTTTTT
clone size: few; J gene: TRBJ2-7; V gene: TRBV7-9; D gene: TRBD1; CDR3 protein: CASSSRTGYSYEQYF; CDR3 DNA: TGTGCCAGCAGCTCACGGACAGGTTACTCCTACGAGCAGTACTTC
clone size: medium-sized; J gene: TRBJ1-1; V gene: TRBV27; D gene: -; CDR3 protein: CASSLRGGRTEAFF; CDR3 DNA: TGTGCCAGCAGTTTAAGGGGGGGGAGGACTGAAGCTTTCTTT
clone size: -; J gene: TRBJ1-6; V gene: TRBV29-1; D gene: TRBD1; CDR3 protein: CSVGQSYNSPLHF; CDR3 DNA: TGCAGCGTGGGACAGTCCTATAATTCACCCCTCCACTTT
clone size: few; J gene: TRBJ2-5; V gene: TRBV7-9; D gene: -; CDR3 protein: CASSTSGHLQETQYF; CDR3 DNA: TGTGCCAGCAGCACGTCCGGACACCTTCAAGAGACCCAGTACTTC
clone size: large; J gene: TRBJ2-6; V gene: TRBV11-2; D gene: -; CDR3 protein: CASSPTPWGRPGANVLTF; CDR3 DNA: TGTGCCAGCAGCCCAACCCCCTGGGGGCGGCCTGGGGCCAACGTCCTGACTTTC
clone size: few; J gene: TRBJ2-7; V gene: TRBV11-2; D gene: -; CDR3 protein: CASSPVGTLYSYEQYF; CDR3 DNA: TGTGCCAGCAGCCCGGTCGGGACATTGTACTCCTACGAGCAGTACTTC
clone size: medium-sized; J gene: TRBJ1-3; V gene: TRBV6-6; D gene: TRBD1; CDR3 protein: CASQQGGGNTIYF; CDR3 DNA: TGTGCCAGCCAACAGGGGGGTGGAAACACCATATATTTT
clone size: medium-sized; J gene: TRBJ1-2; V gene: TRBV15; D gene: -; CDR3 protein: CATSRDRGVAYGYTF; CDR3 DNA: TGTGCCACCAGCAGAGACAGGGGAGTGGCCTATGGCTACACCTTC
clone size: -; J gene: TRBJ2-7; V gene: TRBV5-6; D gene: -; CDR3 protein: CASSYGTTTSYEQYF; CDR3 DNA: TGTGCCAGCAGCTACGGGACAACGACTTCCTACGAGCAGTACTTC
clone size: few; J gene: TRBJ1-4; V gene: TRBV20-1; D gene: -; CDR3 protein: CSATDGPNEKLFF; CDR3 DNA: TGCAGTGCTACGGACGGACCTAATGAAAAACTGTTTTTT
clone size: -; J gene: TRBJ2-4; V gene: TRBV20-1; D gene: -; CDR3 protein: CSARAGRGVGNIQYF; CDR3 DNA: TGCAGTGCTAGAGCGGGCAGGGGAGTAGGAAACATTCAGTACTTC
clone size: medium-sized; J gene: TRBJ1-2; V gene: TRBV6-1; D gene: TRBD1; CDR3 protein: CASSELLGETGVGYTF; CDR3 DNA: TGTGCCAGCAGTGAACTGCTTGGGGAGACAGGGGTCGGCTACACCTTC
clone size: -; J gene: TRBJ2-5; V gene: TRBV6-2/TRBV6-3; D gene: TRBD2; CDR3 protein: CASSSKYRGLAGEDKETQYF; CDR3 DNA: TGTGCCAGCAGTTCCAAATACAGAGGACTAGCGGGGGAAGACAAAGAGACCCAGTACTTC